This entry describes one T cell receptor (beta chain). Antigen unknown. The entry originates in a study of cytomegalovirus exposure and HLA in healthy donors. The CDR3 is 17 amino acids. V shed 4 bases and J 6 bases; nucleotides not matched to a gene: 10. The germline CDR1 and CDR2 sequences are SGHNT and YYREEE (reference sequence). 60 Vbeta and 13 Jbeta primers were used in PCR. Sequenced by immunoSEQ multiplex PCR; TCRdb stores in-frame clones only, minus some. The sample shows around 140,000 clones, around 73% of them seen only once. Study findings and constraints: In a later analysis, parvovirus B19, influenza, CMV and Epstein-Barr virus appeared linked to several top co-occurrence clusters.

The sequenced sample consisted of PBMCs. The TCR was taken from a female donor in good health and CMV-seronegative. This chain connects TRBV5-4 to TRBJ2-2, with 12 bases identical to TRBD2. The CDR3 DNA is TGTGCCAGCAGCAATCTGACTAGCGGGAGATCAGCCGGGGAGCTGTTTTTT. Its protein product is CASSNLTSGRSAGELFF.